The sample holds a few counts of the clone carrying this T cell receptor beta chain. The antigen is unknown. Donors were healthy Caucasian individuals from Russia aged about 6 to 90. About 10 milliliters of peripheral blood were drawn from each donor into EDTA-treated tubes. The second PCR ran roughly 6 to 11 cycles with a sample-barcoded 5' primer and J-beta primers. TCRdb called the 5' RACE reads again in MiXCR, with one record for every CDR3 protein. Of some 1.5 million distinct CDR3 sequences in the sample, 28% were seen once. This sample stems from a study of blood T cells in healthy people across ages. Findings and limits, study-wide: It was not known whether donors were CMV positive (a possible confounder of expanded clonotype changes).

This receptor was identified in a woman aged 25 to 39 in good health. Material for sequencing was blood.

CDR3 nucleotide sequence: TGCAGTGCTAGACCGCCTAGCGGGCCACAGCAGTTCTTC. Its protein is CSARPPSGPQQFF. The chain links TRBV20-1 to TRBJ2-1, with 8 bases fitting TRBD2. The junction had 8 bases not matched to a gene; V was cut back by 2 bases and J by 11 bases. The CDR3 covers 13 residues. Germline V gene lookup returns CDR1 DFQATT and CDR2 SNEGSKA (reference sequence).